One T cell receptor (beta chain) is described in this entry. The antigen is undetermined. No infections or other immune events were documented during collection. This specimen belongs to a study of identifying expanded T cells in peripheral blood. Study-wide results and limits: Approximately 1.2 clones differed between technical replicates, versus around 15 and 18 over time. Roughly 2-week clone count variance significantly increased as total template count grew.

Germline assignment: CDR1 LGHNA and CDR2 YSLEER. The CDR3 runs to 18 residues. V was trimmed by 0 bases and J by 3 bases, leaving 19 bases between them. TCRdb's copy holds only in-frame clones and misses some; the assay was immunoSEQ multiplex PCR. The sample includes 60,000 to 80,000 clones, roughly 90% of them seen just once. The V gene is TRBV4-3, the J gene TRBJ2-3, with D possibly called TRBD1 or TRBD2 (5 bases each). Sequenced input: blood. This receptor was identified in a person aged 18 to 75 in good health. CDR3 residues: CASSQDLSRGWGTDTQYF. In nucleotides, the CDR3 is TGCGCCAGCAGCCAAGATCTTTCGAGGGGCTGGGGGACAGATACGCAGTATTTT.